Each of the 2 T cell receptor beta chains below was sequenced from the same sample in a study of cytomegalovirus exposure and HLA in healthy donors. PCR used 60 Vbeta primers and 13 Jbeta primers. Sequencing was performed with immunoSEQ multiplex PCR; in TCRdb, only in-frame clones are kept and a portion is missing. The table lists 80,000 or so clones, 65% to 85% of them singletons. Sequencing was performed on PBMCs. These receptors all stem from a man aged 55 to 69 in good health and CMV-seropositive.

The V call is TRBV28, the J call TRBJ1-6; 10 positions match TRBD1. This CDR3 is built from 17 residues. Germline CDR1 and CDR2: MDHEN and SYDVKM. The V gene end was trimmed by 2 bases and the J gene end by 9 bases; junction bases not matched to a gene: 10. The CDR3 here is CASSLTRGQGVGSPLHF. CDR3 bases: TGTGCCAGCAGTTTAACCAGAGGACAGGGGGTAGGTTCACCCCTCCACTTT.

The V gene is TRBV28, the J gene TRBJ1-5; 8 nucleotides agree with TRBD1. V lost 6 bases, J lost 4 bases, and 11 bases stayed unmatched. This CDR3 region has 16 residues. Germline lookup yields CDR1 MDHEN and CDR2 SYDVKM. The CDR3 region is CASRPTGQGVNQPQHF. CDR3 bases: TGTGCCAGCAGACCTACCGGACAGGGCGTTAATCAGCCCCAGCATTTT.